This TCR beta chain was obtained from a study of blood T cell repertoires in COVID-19. Study as a whole: PBMCs, B-cell-depleted T cells, or T cells were the source of the cDNA or gDNA that made up the material.

CDR1 is SGHTA and CDR2 is FQGNSA in the germline V gene. This CDR3 contains 15 residues. V gave up 3 bases and J gave up 5 bases; unmatched junction bases: 9. In the source study's methods: Counts of nucleated cells, estimated from reference gene primer amplification, were obtained. Clones were read by immunoSEQ multiplex PCR, and TCRdb kept only the in-frame ones, dropping some. The DNA gave D and trimming, while V, J and clone size come from that table. The sample includes around 65,000 clones, roughly 86% of them seen just once. The chain combines TRBV7-2 with TRBJ2-7, with 8 bases matching TRBD1. The source of this sequence is a human donor in a cohort sampled during active COVID-19. The sequenced sample was peripheral blood. The CDR3 DNA follows: TGTGCCAGCAGCTTCCTCCGGACAGGGTCGCACGAGCAGTACTTC. Translated, it gives CASSFLRTGSHEQYF. The full variable domain, with the rest looked up from reference TRBV7-2 and TRBJ2-7, is GAGVSQSPSNKVTEKGKDVELRCDPISGHTALYWYRQSLGQGLEFLIYFQGNSAPDKSGLPSDRFSAERTGGSVSTLTIQRTQQEDSAVYLCASSFLRTGSHEQYFGPGTRLTVT.